A selection of T cell receptor beta chains follows, all from one sample in a study of cytomegalovirus exposure and HLA in healthy donors. The method was immunoSEQ multiplex PCR; TCRdb's version includes in-frame clones alone and lacks a portion of them. The data show 90,000 to 140,000 clones, around 70% seen once. Sequencing was performed on PBMCs. The receptors shown here come from a man aged 40-50 years in good health and CMV-seronegative. Both conserved end residues are part of each CDR3. D genes are given only for firm matches. For some rows the clone size is stated as once, few or many, or as a class when expanded; others skip it.

V	D	J	size	DNA	CDR3
TRBV4-1	TRBD2	TRBJ2-1	few	TGCGCCAGCAGCCAAGAGGGGACTAGTAATGAGCAGTTCTTC	CASSQEGTSNEQFF
TRBV7-2	TRBD1	TRBJ1-5	few	TGTGCCAGCACCAAAGGGGGCGCGGGCAATCAGCCCCAGCATTTT	CASTKGGAGNQPQHF
TRBV18	NA	TRBJ1-1	NA	TGTGCCAGCTCACCGTTACACGGGACTGAAGCTTTCTTT	CASSPLHGTEAFF
TRBV29-1	NA	TRBJ1-2	NA	TGCAGCGTTTTCCAGGGTGTCGAGGACTATGGCTACACCTTC	CSVFQGVEDYGYTF
TRBV5-1	NA	TRBJ1-1	NA	TGCGCCAGCAGCTTCGGGGTTGGCACTGAAGCTTTCTTT	CASSFGVGTEAFF
TRBV6-5	TRBD1	TRBJ1-5	NA	TGTGCCAGCACCGGACAGGGGTTAGACCAGCCCCAGCATTTT	CASTGQGLDQPQHF
TRBV4-3	NA	TRBJ1-6	few	TGCGCCAGCAGCCAAAGACAGGAGAGCTCCTATAATTCACCCCTCCACTTT	CASSQRQESSYNSPLHF
TRBV6-5	NA	TRBJ2-1	NA	TGTGCCAGCAGTTACGCAAGCGGACTGACGGTGAATGAGCAGTTCTTC	CASSYASGLTVNEQFF
TRBV30	NA	TRBJ1-5	NA	TGTGCCTGGAGTGTAAGCGGGGGATGGAATCAGCCCCAGCATTTT	CAWSVSGGWNQPQHF
TRBV4-1	NA	TRBJ2-5	once	TGCGCCAGCAGCCAACACCCTAGGATCGGCCAAGAGACCCAGTACTTC	CASSQHPRIGQETQYF
TRBV7-9	NA	TRBJ1-2	NA	TGTGCCAGCAGCCCAGGGTCGGCGGCTAACTATGGCTACACCTTC	CASSPGSAANYGYTF
TRBV7-9	NA	TRBJ2-6	once	TGTGCCAGCAGCTTATCTCACAGGGCTGGGGCCAACGTCCTGACTTTC	CASSLSHRAGANVLTF
TRBV5-6	NA	TRBJ2-2	NA	TGTGCCAGCAGCTTCGACAGACTGAACACCGGGGAGCTGTTTTTT	CASSFDRLNTGELFF
TRBV28	TRBD1	TRBJ1-1	few	TGTGCCAGCAGTTTTTCGCACCTGGACAGGAGGACTGAAGCTTTCTTT	CASSFSHLDRRTEAFF
TRBV29-1	NA	TRBJ1-2	NA	TGCAGCGCCACGGAGGGGCGGAACTATGGCTACACCTTC	CSATEGRNYGYTF
TRBV4-3	NA	TRBJ1-6	NA	TGCGCCAGCAGCCAATTGGCCCGCTATAATTCACCCCTCCACTTT	CASSQLARYNSPLHF
TRBV9	TRBD1	TRBJ1-2	NA	TGTGCCAGCAGCAAGGCCGGTTGGACAGGGCAAGGCTACACCTTC	CASSKAGWTGQGYTF
TRBV10-3	TRBD1	TRBJ2-7	NA	TGTGCCATCAGTTCACCCGGGACAGACACCTACGAGCAGTACTTC	CAISSPGTDTYEQYF
TRBV7-9	NA	TRBJ1-6	NA	TGTGCCAGCAGCCGGACCTCAGGGGCGCAGAATTCACCCCTCCACTTT	CASSRTSGAQNSPLHF
TRBV15	TRBD1	TRBJ1-4	NA	TGTGCCACCAGCAGAGCCGACAGGGGCGGAACTAATGAAAAACTGTTTTTT	CATSRADRGGTNEKLFF
TRBV6-1	TRBD1	TRBJ1-2	NA	TGTGCCAGCAGGGGACAGGGGAGGAGTGGCTACACCTTC	CASRGQGRSGYTF
TRBV7-8	TRBD2	TRBJ2-7	NA	TGTGCCAGCGTAGCGGGCACGGTCTACGAGCAGTACTTC	CASVAGTVYEQYF
TRBV5-8	NA	TRBJ2-3	NA	TGTGCCAGCAGCTTGGCTCTCCTAGATCCTACAGATACGCAGTATTTT	CASSLALLDPTDTQYF
TRBV5-8	NA	TRBJ2-2	once	TGTGCCAGCAGCACCAGGGTTGTGGTTCGAGCCGGGGAGCTGTTTTTT	CASSTRVVVRAGELFF
TRBV19	NA	TRBJ2-4	medium-sized	TGTGCCAGTAGCCCTCTAGCCAAAAACATTCAGTACTTC	CASSPLAKNIQYF
TRBV6-1	NA	TRBJ1-5	NA	TGTGCCAGCAGATACGGTACAGGCAATCAGCCCCAGCATTTT	CASRYGTGNQPQHF
TRBV6-5	TRBD1	TRBJ1-1	few	TGTGCCAGCAGTTACTCGACAGGGTTGGTGGCTGAAGCTTTCTTT	CASSYSTGLVAEAFF
TRBV20-1	NA	TRBJ2-7	NA	TGCAGTGCTAGCTACTACGAGCAGTACTTC	CSASYYEQYF
TRBV9	TRBD1	TRBJ1-3	once	TGTGCCAGCAGCGTAGCGGGGACAGGACCCAACACTGGAAACACCATATATTTT	CASSVAGTGPNTGNTIYF
TRBV6-5	TRBD2	TRBJ2-4	NA	TGTGCCAGCAGTACCGGGACTACAAGTCACGGGATTCAGTACTTC	CASSTGTTSHGIQYF
TRBV6-6	TRBD1	TRBJ2-7	NA	TGTGCCAGCAGTACTACAGGGGTAGGGGACGAGCAGTACTTC	CASSTTGVGDEQYF
TRBV6-4	NA	TRBJ2-2	once	TGTGCCAGCAGTGTTACTAGGAACACCGGGGAGCTGTTTTTT	CASSVTRNTGELFF
TRBV5-6	TRBD1	TRBJ1-5	few	TGTGCCAGCAGCTTTTGGACAGGGCTTAATCAGCCCCAGCATTTT	CASSFWTGLNQPQHF
TRBV25-1	NA	TRBJ1-1	NA	TGTGCCAGCAGTGAATATAGGGGTCAGACCACTGAAGCTTTCTTT	CASSEYRGQTTEAFF
TRBV18	TRBD1	TRBJ2-5	NA	TGTGCCAGCTCACCTCCGGGACAGGAAGAGACCCAGTACTTC	CASSPPGQEETQYF
TRBV5-6	NA	TRBJ2-4	few	TGTGCCAGCAGCTTGGCCGGAGGCATTCAGTACTTC	CASSLAGGIQYF